This paragraph covers one T cell receptor beta chain sequence. Antigen unknown. TCRdb processed the reads anew with MiXCR; each CDR3 protein has one entry. The repertoire holds 300,000 to 400,000 distinct CDR3 sequences, with 15% to 20% as singletons. The junction had 9 bases not matched to a gene; V was cut back by 7 bases and J by 1 base. Germline loops: CDR1 SEHNR, CDR2 FQNEAQ (reference sequence). CDR3 length: 15 residues. The sample comes from a study of T cell repertoires in cytomegalovirus infection. Findings and limits, study-wide: Across the ex vivo response, the dominant clonotypes were HLA-C-restricted CMV-specific TCR beta clonotypes.

The chain has TRBV7-9 and TRBJ2-5, with TRBD1 matching over 7 bases. Input material: PBMCs. This TCR was sampled from a human donor in good health (CMV status not recorded). Some clones in this sample may be carry-over from other donors' samples. This CDR3 is CASTPKGASQETQYF. Written as DNA, the CDR3 is TGTGCCAGCACCCCAAAGGGGGCTAGCCAAGAGACCCAGTACTTC. The full variable domain, with the rest looked up from reference TRBV7-9 and TRBJ2-5, is DTGVSQNPRHKITKRGQNVTFRCDPISEHNRLYWYRQTLGQGPEFLTYFQNEAQLEKSRLLSDRFSAERPKGSFSTLEIQRTEQGDSAMYLCASTPKGASQETQYFGPGTRLLVL.